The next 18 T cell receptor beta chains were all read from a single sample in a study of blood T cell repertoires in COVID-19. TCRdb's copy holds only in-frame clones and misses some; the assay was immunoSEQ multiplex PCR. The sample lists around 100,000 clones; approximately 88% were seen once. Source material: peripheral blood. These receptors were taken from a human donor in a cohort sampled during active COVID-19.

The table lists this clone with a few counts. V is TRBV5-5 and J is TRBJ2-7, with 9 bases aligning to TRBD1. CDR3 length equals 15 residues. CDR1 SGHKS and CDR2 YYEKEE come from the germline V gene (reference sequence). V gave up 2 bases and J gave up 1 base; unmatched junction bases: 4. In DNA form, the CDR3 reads TGTGCCAGCAGCTTACCGGGACAGGGATCCTACGAGCAGTACTTC. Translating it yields CASSLPGQGSYEQYF.

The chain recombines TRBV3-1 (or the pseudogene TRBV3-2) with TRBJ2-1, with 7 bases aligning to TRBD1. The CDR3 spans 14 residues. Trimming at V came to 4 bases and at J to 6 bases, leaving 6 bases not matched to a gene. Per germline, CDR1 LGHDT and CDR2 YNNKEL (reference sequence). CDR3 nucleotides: TGTGCCAGCAGCCTCTATGACAGGGTCAATGAGCAGTTCTTC. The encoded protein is CASSLYDRVNEQFF.

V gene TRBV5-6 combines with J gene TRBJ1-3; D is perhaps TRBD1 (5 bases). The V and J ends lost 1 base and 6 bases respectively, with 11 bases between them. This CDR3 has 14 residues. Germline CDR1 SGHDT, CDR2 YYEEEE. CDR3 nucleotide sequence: TGTGCCAGCAGCTTGTTGGGGGAGGAAAACACCATATATTTT. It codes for CASSLLGEENTIYF.

CDR3 residues: CASSYSRLGNQPQHF. CDR3 coding DNA: TGTGCCAGCAGTTACTCGCGGTTAGGAAATCAGCCCCAGCATTTT. This chain uses TRBV6-2 or TRBV6-3 with TRBJ1-5; D unresolved. V was clipped by 0 bases and J by 4 bases, with 10 bases between them. Germline V gives CDR1 MNHEY, CDR2 SVGEGT. This CDR3 comprises 15 residues.

The CDR3 DNA is TGTGCCAGCAGAAAAGGGGCAGGGGATTTGGACAATGAGCAGTTCTTC. Translated, it gives CASRKGAGDLDNEQFF. This chain links TRBV7-9 with TRBJ2-1; D is perhaps TRBD1 (6 bases). The CDR3 is 16 residues long. Trimming removed 6 bases at V and 5 bases at J, with 20 bases between. CDR1 is SEHNR and CDR2 is FQNEAQ in the germline V gene (reference sequence).

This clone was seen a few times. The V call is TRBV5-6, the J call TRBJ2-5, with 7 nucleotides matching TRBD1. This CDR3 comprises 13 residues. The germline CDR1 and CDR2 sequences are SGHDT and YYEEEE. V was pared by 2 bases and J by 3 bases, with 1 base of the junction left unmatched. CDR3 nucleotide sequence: TGTGCCAGCAGCTTTGACAGGGAAGAGACCCAGTACTTC. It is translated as CASSFDREETQYF. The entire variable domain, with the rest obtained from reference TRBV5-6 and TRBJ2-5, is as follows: DAGVTQSPTHLIKTRGQQVTLRCSPKSGHDTVSWYQQALGQGPQFIFQYYEEEERQRGNFPDRFSGHQFPNYSSELNVNALLLGDSALYLCASSFDREETQYFGPGTRLLVL.

The DNA of the CDR3 is TGTGCCAGCAGCCGACAGGGGGATGCAGATACGCAGTATTTT. Its translation is CASSRQGDADTQYF. V and J are TRBV7-3 and TRBJ2-3; 9 bases agree with TRBD1. There are 14 residues in the CDR3. The germline V gene encodes CDR1 SGHTA and CDR2 FQGTGA. V lost 5 bases to trimming and J lost 4 bases; unmatched junction nucleotides: 4. Based on the CDR3 plus reference TRBV7-3 and TRBJ2-3, the full variable domain is GAGVSQTPSNKVTEKGKYVELRCDPISGHTALYWYRQSLGQGPEFLIYFQGTGAADDSGLPNDRFFAVRPEGSVSTLKIQRTERGDSAVYLCASSRQGDADTQYFGPGTRLTVL.

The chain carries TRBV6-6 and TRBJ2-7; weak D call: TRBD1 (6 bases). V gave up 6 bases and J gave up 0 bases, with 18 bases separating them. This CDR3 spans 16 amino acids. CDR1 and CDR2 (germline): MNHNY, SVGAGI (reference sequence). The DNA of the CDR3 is TGTGCCAGCAGGCCGGGACCCCCAGGGGCCTCCTACGAGCAGTACTTC. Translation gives CASRPGPPGASYEQYF.

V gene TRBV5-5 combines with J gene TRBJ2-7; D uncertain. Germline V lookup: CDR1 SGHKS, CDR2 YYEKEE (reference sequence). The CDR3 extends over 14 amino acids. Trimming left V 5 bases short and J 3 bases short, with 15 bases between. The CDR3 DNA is TGTGCCAGCAGAGCACGCCCCCCCCTCTACGAGCAGTACTTC. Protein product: CASRARPPLYEQYF.

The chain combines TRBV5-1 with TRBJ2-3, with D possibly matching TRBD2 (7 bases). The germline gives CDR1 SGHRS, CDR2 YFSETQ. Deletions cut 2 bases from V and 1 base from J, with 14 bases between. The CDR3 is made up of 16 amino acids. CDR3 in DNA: TGCGCCAGCAGCTTCTGGGGGGGCCCTGGCACAGATACGCAGTATTTT. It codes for CASSFWGGPGTDTQYF.

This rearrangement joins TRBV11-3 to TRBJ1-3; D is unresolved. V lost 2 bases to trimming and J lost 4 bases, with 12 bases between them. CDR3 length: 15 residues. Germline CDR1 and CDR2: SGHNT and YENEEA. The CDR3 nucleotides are TGTGCCAGCAGCTTAAACCCGGGTTTGGGAAACACCATATATTTT. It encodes CASSLNPGLGNTIYF.

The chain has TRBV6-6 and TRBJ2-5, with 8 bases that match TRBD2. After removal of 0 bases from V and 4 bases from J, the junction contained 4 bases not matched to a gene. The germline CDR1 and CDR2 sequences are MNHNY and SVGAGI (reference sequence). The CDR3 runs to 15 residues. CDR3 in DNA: TGTGCCAGCAGTTACTCCCGGGGGGGCCGAGAGACCCAGTACTTC. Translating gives CASSYSRGGRETQYF.

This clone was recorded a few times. The CDR3 DNA reads as TGTGCCAGCAGCTTGGGAGGGGACACTGAAGCTTTCTTT. Protein product: CASSLGGDTEAFF. This chain connects TRBV7-9 to TRBJ1-1; perhaps TRBD1 as D (5 bases). V gave up 3 bases and J gave up 3 bases, with 8 bases separating them. This CDR3 comprises 13 residues. The germline V gene encodes CDR1 SEHNR and CDR2 FQNEAQ (reference sequence).

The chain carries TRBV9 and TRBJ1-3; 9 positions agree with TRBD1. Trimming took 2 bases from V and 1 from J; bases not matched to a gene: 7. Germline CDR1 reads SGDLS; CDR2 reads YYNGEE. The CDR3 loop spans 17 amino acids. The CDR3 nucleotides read TGTGCCAGCAGCGTCGGGACAGGGACAAAATCTGGAAACACCATATATTTT. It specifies CASSVGTGTKSGNTIYF.

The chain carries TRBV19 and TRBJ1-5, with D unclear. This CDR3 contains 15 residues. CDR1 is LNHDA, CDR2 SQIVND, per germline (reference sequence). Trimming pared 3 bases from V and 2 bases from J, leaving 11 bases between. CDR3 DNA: TGTGCCAGTAGTATGGCCGGGAACCGCAATCAGCCCCAGCATTTT. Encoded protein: CASSMAGNRNQPQHF.

The CDR3 sequence is CAISKAGGTEAFF. The CDR3, as DNA: TGTGCCATCAGTAAGGCAGGGGGCACTGAAGCTTTCTTT. The chain uses TRBV10-3 and TRBJ1-1; 7 nucleotides align to TRBD1. Germline trimming cut 5 bases from V and 4 bases from J; bases unmatched to any gene: 4. This CDR3 region has 13 residues. Germline-derived CDR1 and CDR2 are ENHRY and SYGVKD.

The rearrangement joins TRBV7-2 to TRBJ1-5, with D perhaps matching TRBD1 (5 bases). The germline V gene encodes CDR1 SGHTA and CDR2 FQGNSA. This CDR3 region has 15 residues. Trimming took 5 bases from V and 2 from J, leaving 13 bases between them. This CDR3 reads CASSPQGGGNQPQHF. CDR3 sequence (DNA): TGTGCCAGCAGCCCGCAGGGCGGAGGCAATCAGCCCCAGCATTTT.

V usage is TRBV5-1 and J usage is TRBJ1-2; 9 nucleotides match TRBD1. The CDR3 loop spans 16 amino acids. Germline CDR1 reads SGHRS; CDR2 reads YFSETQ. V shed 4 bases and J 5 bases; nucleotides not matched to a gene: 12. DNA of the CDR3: TGCGCCAGCAGCGTACAGACAGGGGGAATATCGTATGGCTACACCTTC. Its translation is CASSVQTGGISYGYTF.